Listed below are T cell receptor beta chains from one sample, sequenced in a study of blood T cell repertoires in COVID-19. Libraries were prepared by immunoSEQ multiplex PCR; TCRdb keeps only in-frame clonotypes and omits some of them. This table holds roughly 97,000 clones, 90% found once. Input material: peripheral blood. Receptor source: a man in his 60s with acute or convalescent COVID-19. Both conserved end residues are part of each CDR3. Fields, in order: clone size, V gene, CDR3 length, J gene, D gene, CDR3 DNA, CDR3 protein. A D gene is named only where the DNA matches it firmly. Expanded clones are given a class, and other clones once, few, many or no size at all.

abundance: -; v_gene: TRBV4-1; len: 15; j_gene: TRBJ1-1; d_gene: -; CDR3nt: TGCGCCAGCAGCCAAGATATCGGGGGGAACACTGAAGCTTTCTTT; CDR3aa: CASSQDIGGNTEAFF
abundance: -; v_gene: TRBV6-1; len: 13; j_gene: TRBJ1-5; d_gene: -; CDR3nt: TGTGCCAGCAGTGAAGAGGGGAATCAGCCCCAGCATTTT; CDR3aa: CASSEEGNQPQHF
abundance: -; v_gene: TRBV5-6; len: 15; j_gene: TRBJ2-2; d_gene: -; CDR3nt: TGTGCCAGCAGCTTGATGAGGGCCCGGACCGGGGAGCTGTTTTTT; CDR3aa: CASSLMRARTGELFF
abundance: -; v_gene: TRBV6-5; len: 13; j_gene: TRBJ1-1; d_gene: -; CDR3nt: TGTGCCAGCATCCCCCCAGGGGTACCTGAAGCTTTCTTT; CDR3aa: CASIPPGVPEAFF
abundance: -; v_gene: TRBV6-4; len: 15; j_gene: TRBJ1-3; d_gene: -; CDR3nt: TGTGCCAGCAGTTCAACAGGGAGCTCTGGAAACACCATATATTTT; CDR3aa: CASSSTGSSGNTIYF
abundance: -; v_gene: TRBV5-8; len: 15; j_gene: TRBJ2-1; d_gene: TRBD2; CDR3nt: TGTGCCAGCAGTTTGCGGGGGGGCACTTACAATGAGCAGTTCTTC; CDR3aa: CASSLRGGTYNEQFF
abundance: -; v_gene: TRBV6-5; len: 16; j_gene: TRBJ1-1; d_gene: -; CDR3nt: TGTGCCAGCAGTTACTCTAAAGGGCGGGGTTACACTGAAGCTTTCTTT; CDR3aa: CASSYSKGRGYTEAFF
abundance: -; v_gene: TRBV2; len: 19; j_gene: TRBJ2-4; d_gene: -; CDR3nt: TGTGCCAGCAACCTCCGACAGCGTTCCATCTCACTAGCCAAAAACATTCAGTACTTC; CDR3aa: CASNLRQRSISLAKNIQYF
abundance: -; v_gene: TRBV5-1; len: 14; j_gene: TRBJ1-1; d_gene: TRBD1; CDR3nt: TGCGCCAGCAGCTTGCAGGGGGCGGACACTGAAGCTTTCTTT; CDR3aa: CASSLQGADTEAFF
abundance: -; v_gene: TRBV7-9; len: 16; j_gene: TRBJ1-4; d_gene: TRBD1; CDR3nt: TGTGCCAGCAGCTTAACATTACAGGGGGCGTGGGAAAAACTGTTTTTT; CDR3aa: CASSLTLQGAWEKLFF
abundance: once; v_gene: TRBV6-5; len: 15; j_gene: TRBJ1-5; d_gene: -; CDR3nt: TGTGCCAGCAGTCCGACGGACAGCAGCAATCAGCCCCAGCATTTT; CDR3aa: CASSPTDSSNQPQHF
abundance: -; v_gene: TRBV24-1; len: 15; j_gene: TRBJ2-3; d_gene: -; CDR3nt: TGTGCCACCAGTGACCACTCCGACAGGACAGATACGCAGTATTTT; CDR3aa: CATSDHSDRTDTQYF